The next 15 T cell receptor beta chains were all read from a single sample in a study of T cells after yellow fever vaccination. TCRdb recomputed calls from the 5' RACE reads with MiXCR, one row per CDR3 protein. The top ten clones hold 19% of a sample with about 320,000 distinct CDR3 sequences, 4% to 5.5% of them seen once. The material sequenced was PBMCs, taken 15 days after the yellow fever booster vaccination. Every receptor here comes from a man between 18 and 29 years old who received the YFV17D yellow fever vaccine.

The V and J genes are TRBV4-3 and TRBJ1-2; D is possibly TRBD1 (5 bases). Germline-derived CDR1 and CDR2 are LGHNA and YSLEER. The V gene lost 1 base and the J gene lost 2 bases, with 11 bases spanning the gap. The CDR3 consists of 15 residues. CDR3 sequence reads: CASSQVPQGNYGYTF. CDR3 sequence (DNA): TGCGCCAGCAGCCAAGTGCCGCAGGGAAACTATGGCTACACCTTC.

Ten or more counts support this clonotype. This chain links TRBV7-9 with TRBJ2-3, with 10 bases aligning to TRBD1. V was clipped by 5 bases and J by 3 bases; unmatched bases: 8. CDR1 and CDR2 (germline): SEHNR, FQNEAQ (reference sequence). CDR3 size: 16 residues. Written as DNA, the CDR3 is TGTGCCAGCAGCGCCCTCGGGACAGGGGTAACAGATACGCAGTATTTT. Amino acids: CASSALGTGVTDTQYF.

There are a few counts of this clonotype. The gene calls are TRBV20-1 and TRBJ1-3; maybe TRBD1 (5 bases). There are 13 residues in the CDR3. Germline V gene data show CDR1 as DFQATT and CDR2 as SNEGSKA (reference sequence). The germline V and J ends were trimmed by 6 bases and 0 bases, with 9 bases remaining between them. The CDR3 region is CSAGHASGNTIYF. The DNA for the CDR3 is TGCAGTGCCGGACATGCCTCTGGAAACACCATATATTTT.

This chain uses TRBV5-1 with TRBJ1-4; 7 bases fit TRBD1. CDR1 is SGHRS and CDR2 is YFSETQ in the germline V gene. The trim removed 7 bases at V and 3 bases at J, leaving 3 bases unmatched. The CDR3 extends over 13 amino acids. The CDR3 DNA reads as TGCGCCAGCGGCGACAGGGCTAATGAAAAACTGTTTTTT. Translated: CASGDRANEKLFF.

This sequence joins TRBV20-1 and TRBJ2-3; D gene uncertain. V shed 3 bases and J shed 0 bases, with 16 bases lying between them. This CDR3 is 16 amino acids long. In germline, CDR1 is DFQATT, CDR2 SNEGSKA (reference sequence). The CDR3 reads CSASSVARSSTDTQYF. DNA of the CDR3: TGCAGTGCTAGTTCTGTCGCGCGGAGTAGCACAGATACGCAGTATTTT.

The chain has TRBV7-2 and TRBJ1-2; D remains unclear. Germline-derived CDR1 and CDR2 are SGHTA and FQGNSA. With 3 bases removed from V and 4 bases from J, the gap between germline ends came to 3 bases. The length of the CDR3 is 11 residues. The CDR3 region has the DNA TGTGCCAGCAGCTTTATCTATGGCTACACCTTC. Translated: CASSFIYGYTF.

This clonotype was observed a few times. This rearrangement joins TRBV10-3 to TRBJ2-5, with D possibly TRBD2 on 7 matching bases. The CDR3 contains 13 residues. CDR1 and CDR2 (germline): ENHRY, SYGVKD. With 10 bases removed from V and 5 bases from J, the gap between germline ends came to 17 bases. As DNA, the CDR3 is TGTGCCACGCTTGGGGGGGCCTCGGAGACCCAGTACTTC. Amino acids: CATLGGASETQYF.

The CDR3 nucleotides read TGTGCCAGCAGCTTAGAGACAGGGTTTCCGAATCAGCCCCAGCATTTT. Protein product: CASSLETGFPNQPQHF. V gene TRBV7-2 combines with J gene TRBJ1-5; TRBD1 agrees at 7 bases. V was clipped by 1 base and J by 4 bases; unmatched bases: 7. The CDR3 is 16 residues long. Germline CDR1 is SGHTA and CDR2 is FQGNSA.

This clonotype occurred a few times. The J gene is TRBJ2-1, the V gene TRBV20-1; 10 nucleotides align to TRBD2. J was trimmed by 7 bases and V by 6 bases; bases with no gene match: 6. The CDR3 length is 13 residues. Germline V gene sequence: CDR1 DFQATT, CDR2 SNEGSKA (reference sequence). The CDR3 reads CSAPGLARNEQFF. The CDR3, as DNA: TGCAGTGCCCCGGGACTAGCGCGTAATGAGCAGTTCTTC.

The rearrangement uses TRBV27 and TRBJ2-3; either TRBD1 or TRBD2 may fit D (5 bases each). Trimming pared 4 bases from V and 1 base from J, leaving 12 bases between. CDR3 length: 15 residues. Germline values: CDR1 MNHEY, CDR2 SMNVEV (reference sequence). The chain's CDR3 is CASSYGTLGTDTQYF. CDR3 bases: TGTGCCAGCAGTTACGGGACGTTGGGCACAGATACGCAGTATTTT.

This rearrangement joins TRBV3-2 to TRBJ2-7; the DNA was not used to check the table's D call, TRBD1. TRBV3-2 has pseudogene status. This CDR3 is built from 15 residues. CDR3 residues: CASSPCGARIDEQYF. The CDR3 DNA reads as TGTGCCAGCAGCCCATGCGGGGCGCGCATCGACGAGCAGTACTTC.

The rearrangement links TRBV10-3 to TRBJ2-5; 8 bases fit TRBD1. The V gene's germline CDR1 is ENHRY and CDR2 SYGVKD. The CDR3 totals 15 residues. J lost 1 base, V lost 1 base, and 2 bases had no gene match. Here the CDR3 reads CAISEFGQGQETQYF. The CDR3 DNA sequence: TGTGCCATCAGTGAGTTCGGACAGGGCCAAGAGACCCAGTACTTC.

The genes are TRBV18 and TRBJ1-1; possibly TRBD1 for D (5 bases). CDR1 is KGHSH and CDR2 is LQKENI in the germline V gene. The V gene lost 3 bases and the J gene lost 1 base, with 15 bases spanning the gap. The CDR3 length is 16 residues. The DNA for the CDR3 is TGTGCCAGCTCACCCGGGGACGCGGGAAAGAACACTGAAGCTTTCTTT. Translating gives CASSPGDAGKNTEAFF. Using reference TRBV18 and TRBJ1-1 for the parts outside the CDR3, the full variable domain is NAGVMQNPRHLVRRRGQEARLRCSPMKGHSHVYWYRQLPEEGLKFMVYLQKENIIDESGMPKERFSAEFPKEGPSILRIQQVVRGDSAAYFCASSPGDAGKNTEAFFGQGTRLTVV.

The chain is built from TRBV19 and TRBJ2-2; maybe TRBD2 (6 bases). Germline lookup yields CDR1 LNHDA and CDR2 SQIVND (reference sequence). Trimming pared 4 bases from V and 6 bases from J, leaving 15 bases between. The CDR3 totals 15 residues. The CDR3 region has the DNA TGTGCCAGTAGTACGCCGGGGCGGGACCCCGGGGAGCTGTTTTTT. Translation: CASSTPGRDPGELFF.

This clonotype was detected many times. The chain recombines TRBV6-5 with TRBJ1-5; tentative D call: TRBD1 (6 bases). This CDR3 has 15 residues. Germline CDR1 reads MNHEY; CDR2 reads SVGAGI. Trimming stripped 0 bases from V and 6 bases from J, with 12 bases between. As DNA, the CDR3 is TGTGCCAGCAGTTACTCGATGGGGGGCAGTCAGCCCCAGCATTTT. This codes for CASSYSMGGSQPQHF.